Below are 26 T cell receptor beta chains sequenced from a single sample in a study of blood T cells in healthy people across ages. A second about 7 to 11 cycle PCR used barcoded and J-beta primers. A single record per CDR3 protein comes from TCRdb applying MiXCR to the 5' RACE reads. The table includes hundreds of thousands of distinct CDR3 sequences, 56% detected once. Material for sequencing was blood. The origin of the receptors is a man aged 35-49 years in good health.

The chain is built from TRBV18 and TRBJ2-3; 10 positions agree with TRBD2. This CDR3 contains 15 residues. Trimming at V came to 5 bases and at J to 0 bases, leaving 2 bases not matched to a gene. CDR1 and CDR2 from the germline V gene are KGHSH and LQKENI. This CDR3 is CASSTTSGSTDTQYF. Here the CDR3 DNA reads TGTGCCAGCTCAACGACTAGCGGGAGCACAGATACGCAGTATTTT. The complete variable domain, with remaining parts taken from reference TRBV18 and TRBJ2-3, reads NAGVMQNPRHLVRRRGQEARLRCSPMKGHSHVYWYRQLPEEGLKFMVYLQKENIIDESGMPKERFSAEFPKEGPSILRIQQVVRGDSAAYFCASSTTSGSTDTQYFGPGTRLTVL.

This clonotype has just a few counts. The DNA of the CDR3 is TGTGCCAGCAGCTTACCCCCAACCGGGACAGGGCTTTATGAAAAACTGTTTTTT. Its protein product is CASSLPPTGTGLYEKLFF. The V gene is TRBV7-9, the J gene TRBJ1-4; the match to TRBD1 covers 9 bases. Per the germline V gene, CDR1 is SEHNR and CDR2 is FQNEAQ (reference sequence). Trimming at V came to 2 bases and at J to 6 bases, leaving 13 bases not matched to a gene. CDR3 length: 18 residues.

The gene calls are TRBV7-6 and TRBJ2-7; unclear D gene. CDR1 and CDR2 from the germline V gene are SGHVS and FNYEAQ. Trimming took off 4 bases at V and 6 bases at J, with 16 bases between the two ends. CDR3 length: 14 amino acids. The CDR3 loop reads CASSSGLLSGEQYF. The CDR3, as DNA: TGTGCCAGCAGCTCGGGTCTTCTCTCGGGCGAGCAGTACTTC.

In its sample, this clonotype was seen a few times. V gene TRBV3-1 combines with J gene TRBJ1-1; the D is unclear. CDR3 length equals 13 residues. V lost 3 bases and J 0 bases, leaving 5 bases between the germline ends. Germline values: CDR1 LGHDT, CDR2 YNNKEL (reference sequence). DNA for the CDR3: TGTGCCAGCAGCCAGAACATGAACACTGAAGCTTTCTTT. Its protein product is CASSQNMNTEAFF.

The V call is TRBV29-1, the J call TRBJ2-1; TRBD2 might be the D (5 bases). V gave up 8 bases and J gave up 5 bases, with 13 bases separating them. There are 12 residues in the CDR3. Looked up from germline, CDR1 is SQVTM and CDR2 is ANQGSEA. Here the CDR3 DNA reads TGCAGCTTAGGGATGGGAGACAATGAGCAGTTCTTC. It translates to CSLGMGDNEQFF.

This clonotype has ten or more counts. This chain links TRBV7-2 with TRBJ2-5; D remains ambiguous. Looked up from germline, CDR1 is SGHTA and CDR2 is FQGNSA. The CDR3 spans 11 residues. Trimming took 4 bases from V and 9 from J, leaving 9 bases between them. As DNA, the CDR3 is TGTGCCAGCAGCTCCGGACGGGCCCAGTACTTC. This sequence encodes CASSSGRAQYF.

This clonotype turned up a few times. This chain joins TRBV6-1 and TRBJ2-3; a weak D match, TRBD2 (5 bases). Trimming removed 6 bases at V and 4 bases at J, with 20 bases between. Germline CDR1 and CDR2: MNHNS and SASEGT. This CDR3 is 16 amino acids long. The CDR3 loop reads CASSPSVRGVADTQYF. CDR3 DNA: TGTGCCAGCAGCCCCTCGGTTCGGGGAGTCGCAGATACGCAGTATTTT.

The chain recombines TRBV29-1 with TRBJ2-7; 8 nucleotides match TRBD1. The junction had 5 bases not matched to a gene; V was cut back by 7 bases and J by 6 bases. The CDR3 contains 11 residues. Germline lookup yields CDR1 SQVTM and CDR2 ANQGSEA. Written as DNA, the CDR3 is TGCAGCGCAGCAGGGGGCGGCGAGCAGTACTTC. This codes for CSAAGGGEQYF.

The rearrangement uses TRBV28 and TRBJ2-1, with a possible D match to TRBD2 (5 bases). The V gene lost 8 bases and the J gene lost 6 bases, with 17 bases spanning the gap. There are 14 residues in the CDR3. Germline CDR1 is MDHEN and CDR2 is SYDVKM. CDR3 nucleotides: TGTGCCAGCGACACCATCAAGGGAGTCAATGAGCAGTTCTTC. Amino acid sequence: CASDTIKGVNEQFF.

Here the CDR3 DNA reads TGTGCCAGCAGCTCCAATGACCCTCCGCATCAACATACGCAGTATTTT. Amino acid sequence: CASSSNDPPHQHTQYF. This chain connects TRBV7-9 to TRBJ2-3; unclear D gene. Germline lookup yields CDR1 SEHNR and CDR2 FQNEAQ (reference sequence). V was cut by 4 bases and J by 7 bases, with 21 bases left in between. The CDR3 sequence is 16 residues long.

The chain couples TRBV27 to TRBJ1-6; D not certain. CDR1 and CDR2 (germline): MNHEY, SMNVEV (reference sequence). The CDR3 spans 14 residues. With 6 bases removed from V and 10 bases from J, the gap between germline ends came to 16 bases. The CDR3 region has the DNA TGTGCCAGCAGACGGGAAATTCAGGCCTCACCCCTCCACTTT. Its translation: CASRREIQASPLHF.

This clonotype was counted ten times or more. CDR3 bases: TGTGCCAGCAGTGAATCTCTAGCGGGGGGCACAGATACGCAGTATTTT. Protein sequence: CASSESLAGGTDTQYF. V usage is TRBV6-4 and J usage is TRBJ2-3; 10 bases are shared with TRBD2. The CDR3 runs 16 residues. The junction had 4 bases not matched to a gene; V was cut back by 3 bases and J by 1 base. Germline CDR1 MRHNA, CDR2 SNTAGT.

This clonotype was observed a few times. The rearrangement joins TRBV19 to TRBJ2-1; the match to TRBD2 covers 12 bases. V gave up 5 bases and J gave up 8 bases; unmatched junction bases: 13. Germline V gene data show CDR1 as LNHDA and CDR2 as SQIVND (reference sequence). The CDR3 length is 17 residues. CDR3 amino acids: CASSPMTSGGGGDEQFF. The DNA for the CDR3 is TGTGCCAGTAGTCCCATGACTAGCGGGGGAGGTGGGGATGAGCAGTTCTTC.

This clonotype has a handful of counts. CDR3 sequence: CASSPTGTGLIYGYTF. The DNA of the CDR3 is TGCGCCAGCAGCCCAACCGGGACAGGGTTGATCTATGGCTACACCTTC. This chain connects TRBV4-3 to TRBJ1-2, with TRBD1 matching over 9 bases. V lost 4 bases, J lost 4 bases, and 10 bases stayed unmatched. There are 16 residues in the CDR3. Germline CDR1 LGHNA, CDR2 YSLEER.

The CDR3 nucleotides are TGTGCCAGCAGCGTGGGCGTAGGGGCCGGGGAGCTGTTTTTT. Translating it yields CASSVGVGAGELFF. The chain has TRBV9 and TRBJ2-2; the D gene is possibly TRBD1 (5 bases). This CDR3 comprises 14 residues. Germline CDR1 is SGDLS and CDR2 is YYNGEE. The V and J ends lost 2 bases and 6 bases respectively, with 11 bases between them.

The J gene is TRBJ1-5, the V gene TRBV20-1, with no clear D. The germline V gene encodes CDR1 DFQATT and CDR2 SNEGSKA (reference sequence). Deletions cut 3 bases from V and 6 bases from J, with 12 bases between. CDR3 length equals 13 residues. The CDR3 protein is CSASERVTQPQHF. CDR3 sequence (DNA): TGCAGTGCTAGTGAAAGGGTCACTCAGCCCCAGCATTTT.

This chain links TRBV20-1 with TRBJ2-5; TRBD1 or TRBD2 may be the D gene (5 bases each). The CDR3 contains 12 residues. V gave up 3 bases and J gave up 5 bases, with 10 bases separating them. From germline, CDR1 is DFQATT and CDR2 SNEGSKA (reference sequence). CDR3 DNA sequence: TGCAGTGCTAGTGGGGGAGAGGAGACCCAGTACTTC. Residues: CSASGGEETQYF.

This clonotype was found a few times. The gene calls are TRBV12-3 or TRBV12-4 and TRBJ1-5, with D hard to call. This CDR3 is 17 amino acids long. The V and J ends lost 6 bases and 0 bases respectively, with 18 bases between them. CDR3 in amino acids: CASSRYWLRDSNQPQHF. The CDR3 DNA reads TGTGCCAGCAGCCGATACTGGCTGCGGGATAGCAATCAGCCCCAGCATTTT.

This clonotype was observed a few times. The chain links TRBV7-9 to TRBJ1-6, with 9 bases lining up with TRBD1. Trimming cost V 5 bases and J 6 bases; bases outside gene matches: 8. Germline V gives CDR1 SEHNR, CDR2 FQNEAQ (reference sequence). The CDR3 extends over 16 amino acids. CDR3 DNA: TGTGCCAGCAGCGCGAATACGGACAGGGGTAATTCACCCCTCCACTTT. It specifies CASSANTDRGNSPLHF.

In this sample, this clonotype turned up a few times. This sequence joins TRBV20-1 and TRBJ2-1; D not resolved. Trimming stripped 0 bases from V and 15 bases from J, with 18 bases between. Germline V gene sequence: CDR1 DFQATT, CDR2 SNEGSKA (reference sequence). The CDR3 has 13 residues. The DNA for the CDR3 is TGCAGTGCTAGAGATCGTGGCCCCCCTGTTGCGTTCTTC. The encoded protein is CSARDRGPPVAFF.

The CDR3 DNA reads TGTGCCAGCAGCTCAAACCGACCTATAAGCTCTGGGGCCAACGTCCTGACTTTC. Translating it yields CASSSNRPISSGANVLTF. The chain joins TRBV14 to TRBJ2-6; D is uncertain. CDR3 length: 18 residues. V lost 5 bases and J lost 0, with 17 bases in between. Germline V gene lookup returns CDR1 SGHDN and CDR2 FVKESK.

In this sample, this clonotype turned up a few times. The chain employs TRBV4-3 and TRBJ1-1; the match to TRBD1 covers 9 bases. The V segment lost 1 base and the J segment 1 base; nucleotides outside the gene matches: 1. From germline, CDR1 is LGHNA and CDR2 YSLEER. The CDR3 is made up of 15 amino acids. In DNA form, the CDR3 reads TGCGCCAGCAGCCAAGCGGGACAGGGGAACACTGAAGCTTTCTTT. It translates to CASSQAGQGNTEAFF.

Remarks on this clonotype: Compared with germline, one end of the junction differs, possibly owing to a read error. The V and J genes are TRBV3-1 and TRBJ2-1; 7 bases are a match to TRBD1. The CDR3 covers 15 residues. Germline CDR1 is LGHDT and CDR2 is YNNKEL (reference sequence). The CDR3 reads CASSDRDSSYTEQFF. The CDR3 nucleotides are TGTGCCAGCAGCGACCGGGACAGTTCCTACACTGAGCAGTTCTTC.

This chain links TRBV5-1 with TRBJ1-2; 8 bases align to TRBD1. The CDR3 runs to 16 residues. From germline, CDR1 is SGHRS and CDR2 YFSETQ. The J segment lost 4 bases and the V segment lost 4 bases, leaving 12 bases of the junction unmatched. The CDR3 sequence is CASSARGQGEAYGYTF. The CDR3 DNA follows: TGCGCCAGCAGCGCTCGTGGACAGGGCGAAGCCTATGGCTACACCTTC.

The sample holds a few counts of this clonotype. The CDR3 coding sequence is TGTGCCAGCAGTGATTCCACAGGGTCGAGTGAGCAGTTCTTC. Translation: CASSDSTGSSEQFF. The chain carries TRBV25-1 and TRBJ2-1; TRBD1 is a possible D gene (6 bases). V dropped 3 bases and J dropped 9 bases, with 15 bases sitting between them. Germline V CDR1 and CDR2: MGHDK, SYGVNS. The CDR3 length is 14 residues. The full variable domain, in which reference TRBV25-1 and TRBJ2-1 provide the parts outside the CDR3, is EADIYQTPRYLVIGTGKKITLECSQTMGHDKMYWYQQDPGMELHLIHYSYGVNSTEKGDLSSESTVSRIRTEHFPLTLESARPSHTSQYLCASSDSTGSSEQFFGPGTRLTVL.

There are a few counts of this clonotype. The chain couples TRBV6-2 or TRBV6-3 to TRBJ2-5, with D unresolved. The J call may be faulty, since TRBJ2-7 better matches the DNA end. This CDR3 is built from 14 residues. Germline values: CDR1 MNHEY, CDR2 SVGEGT. CDR3 loop: CASSVAGASAEQYF. As DNA, the CDR3 is TGTGCCAGCAGTGTAGCCGGAGCTTCGGCCGAGCAGTACTTC.